This T cell receptor beta chain was sequenced for a study of T cell responses to AZD1222 COVID-19 vaccine (TCRdb year 2021). The study in broad terms: AZD1222 recipients given second doses at about 4 weeks or at about 12 weeks were pooled, since spike-specific TCR depth and breadth were not found to differ between the two schedules. TCR sequencing covered fewer than 250 trial participants: 207 given two doses of AZD1222 and 26 given two doses of MenACWY control vaccine. Trial participants were enrolled by age into subgroups of 18-55, 56-69 and 70-plus years, and around 150, 28 and 57 TCR-sequenced participants, respectively, were included in these subgroups. Broader findings and caveats from the paper: Conclusions about previously exposed vaccinees are limited because only six or seven AZD1222 recipients were SARS-CoV-2 seropositive at baseline. Spike-specific TCR breadth and depth rose significantly after two AZD1222 doses compared with day 0 and with MenACWY recipients. The whole spike protein was spanned by vaccine-associated CD4 TCRs, and dominant responses were seen in regions 160-218 and 743-854. The 56-69-year group was small, and its depth increase did not reach significance, likely because of low power. Because no samples from the day 14 peak response were available, repertoires could be characterized only after the peak T cell response. Participants were mostly white British, with more females than males. The authors suggested clonal diversity may have been underestimated. Nearly half of unique spike-specific TCRs reportedly recognized epitopes outside regions mutated in the B.1.351 and B.1.1.7 variants.

With regard to this clone: No antigen is known for it. Base qualities are missing; no much larger clone stands one base away.

The CDR3 regions of human TCRbeta chains were analyzed by immunosequencing. As for how the authors treated the data: TCRs in the repertoires were compared against a reference library of SARS-CoV-2-specific TCRs that had been generated with the MIRA antigen-specificity platform. Breadth was defined as the fraction of unique TCRs that were SARS-CoV-2-associated. Depth was defined as the fraction of total T cells that were SARS-CoV-2-associated. Using the MIRA data, each spike-specific TCR was assigned both to the spike region to which the TCR was reactive and to a CD4 or CD8 class. Log10-transformed breadth and depth values were compared by one-way ANOVA with Sidak's multiple comparisons tests. TCRdb retrieved this table from immuneACCESS and kept in-frame rearrangements only. Not all clones are present; in checked studies, unresolved V genes account for under half, and no reason is known for the remainder. V and J calls and clone size come straight from that table; D and trimming were deduced from the DNA. Recorded for this sample are some 130,000 clones; 80% to 90% of them occurred a single time. Of the sample, under 2% falls within the top ten clones.

The time point label on this specimen signifies: baseline before first vaccination. Vaccinee samples were obtained from the UK trials COV001 and COV002, which included a single-blind randomized controlled phase 2/3 trial of AZD1222 (ChAdOx1 nCoV-19) in healthy adults. For TCRbeta chain sequencing, PBMC samples from trial participants were taken at day 0 and at day 28 after the second dose. The TCR comes from an adult in good health. The sequencing here drew on peripheral blood, taken on day 0 of AZD1222 vaccination.

The DNA sequence is given as TGTGCCTGGAGTGTTACCTCTGGAAACACCATATATTTT. Translated, this gives CAWSVTSGNTIYF. The rearrangement joined TRBV30 to TRBJ1-3, with no reliable assignment of the D segment. V sheds 0 bases and J sheds 0 bases, leaving 3 bases between their ends. The CDR3 covers 13 residues, taking in both the cysteine and the phenylalanine. Only the CDR3 region is kept as DNA, spanning 39 bases read in frame from base 1. For CDR1 and CDR2, the germline V gene (reference sequence) lists GTSNPN and SVGIG. Extended through the reference TRBV30 and TRBJ1-3 proteins, this CDR3 yields the full variable domain: SQTIHQWPATLVQPVGSPLSLECTVEGTSNPNLYWYRQAAGRGLQLLFYSVGIGQISSEVPQNLSASRPQDRQFILSSKKLLLSDSGFYLCAWSVTSGNTIYFGEGSWLTVV.